This T cell receptor beta chain stems from a study of shared clonotypes between healthy human individuals. Study details: A donor's plate count was three for CD4 naive and three for CD4 memory; CD8 naive had two and CD8 memory one. Study results and caveats: Generation of non-shared clonotypes was less probable than generation of clonotypes shared by all four donors.

This CDR3 has 14 amino acids. Germline V CDR1 and CDR2: SNHLY, FYNNEI. V was trimmed by 2 bases and J by 4 bases, leaving 10 bases between them. Of note for this clone: The antigen is undetermined.

Positive CCR7 selection of CD45RO-negative cells yielded the naive CD8 cells, and terminally differentiated effector memory CD45RA+ cells were excluded. Genomic DNA from each subset was divided evenly over several immunoSEQ plates. Some clones are missing from TCRdb's copy, which holds only in-frame ones; the method was immunoSEQ multiplex PCR. The sample shows hundreds of thousands of clones, 95% of them seen only once. Sample: naive CD8+ T cells sorted from blood. The genes are TRBV2 and TRBJ2-3, with D hard to call. The TCR originated in a woman under 40 in good health. This CDR3 reads CASSEWSLPDTQYF. CDR3 DNA sequence: TGTGCCAGCAGTGAATGGTCCCTGCCAGATACGCAGTATTTT. Full variable domain (outside the CDR3, taken from reference TRBV2 and TRBJ2-3): EPEVTQTPSHQVTQMGQEVILRCVPISNHLYFYWYRQILGQKVEFLVSFYNNEISEKSEIFDDQFSVERPDGSNFTLKIRSTKLEDSAMYFCASSEWSLPDTQYFGPGTRLTVL.